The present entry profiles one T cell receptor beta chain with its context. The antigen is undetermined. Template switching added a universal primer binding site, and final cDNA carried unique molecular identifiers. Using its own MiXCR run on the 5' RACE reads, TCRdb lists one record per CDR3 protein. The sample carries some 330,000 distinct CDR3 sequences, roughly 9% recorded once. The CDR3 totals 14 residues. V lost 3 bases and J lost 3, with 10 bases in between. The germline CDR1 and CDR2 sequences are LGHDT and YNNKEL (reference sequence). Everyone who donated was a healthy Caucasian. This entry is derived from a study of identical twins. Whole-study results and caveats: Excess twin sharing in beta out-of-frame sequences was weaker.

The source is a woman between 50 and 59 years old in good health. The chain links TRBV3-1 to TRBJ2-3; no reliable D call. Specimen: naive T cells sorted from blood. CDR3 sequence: CASSHAGPTDTQYF. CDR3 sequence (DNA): TGTGCCAGCAGCCATGCTGGGCCGACAGATACGCAGTATTTT.